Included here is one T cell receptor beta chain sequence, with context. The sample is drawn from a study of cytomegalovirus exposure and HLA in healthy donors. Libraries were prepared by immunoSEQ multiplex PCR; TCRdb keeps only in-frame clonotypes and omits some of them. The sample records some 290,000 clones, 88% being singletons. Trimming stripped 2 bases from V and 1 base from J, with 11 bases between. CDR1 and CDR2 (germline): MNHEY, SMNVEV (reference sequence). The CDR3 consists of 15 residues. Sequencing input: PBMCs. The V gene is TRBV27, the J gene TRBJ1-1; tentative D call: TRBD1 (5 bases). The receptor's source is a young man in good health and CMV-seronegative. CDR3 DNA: TGTGCCAGCAGTTTACTCAGGGAGGGGAACACTGAAGCTTTCTTT. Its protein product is CASSLLREGNTEAFF.